These T cell receptor beta chains were read from a single sample in a study of molecular identifiers for immune sequencing clone quantification. MiXCR was run by TCRdb on the PCR reads, yielding one entry per CDR3 protein. The profile shows 400,000 to 600,000 distinct CDR3 sequences, roughly 26% of them singletons. The sequenced material came from naive CD8+ T cells from blood, with Jurkat cell RNA spiked in. The receptors shown here come from a human donor in good health. Some libraries in this study had Jurkat cell RNA spiked in. Each CDR3 is given with its conserved first and last residue. Fields, in order: J gene, V gene, CDR3 protein.

>TRBJ2-1|TRBV5-4
CASSGGKEYNEQFF
>TRBJ2-7|TRBV6-1
CASSEGLAGDEQYF
>TRBJ2-3|TRBV27
CASSLLAGPITDTQYF
>TRBJ2-2|TRBV20-1
CSARGKGRGNTGELFF
>TRBJ1-6|TRBV6-5
CASSKGPKLYNSPLHF
>TRBJ2-3|TRBV11-2
CASSPRTGAGSRDTQYF
>TRBJ2-7|TRBV7-9
CASSPQGPAYEQYF
>TRBJ2-3|TRBV10-3
CAIQLAGLTDTQYF
>TRBJ2-2|TRBV12-3/TRBV12-4
CASSHGWGGIANTGELFF
>TRBJ2-3|TRBV19
CASTTGTAYTDTQYF
>TRBJ1-5|TRBV6-2/TRBV6-3
CASSYGPSNQPQHF
>TRBJ2-1|TRBV5-6
CASSLAGAPPYNEQFF
>TRBJ1-5|TRBV19
CASSISRALAGFNQPQHF
>TRBJ1-2|TRBV27
CASRSGGAGYGYTF
>TRBJ1-1|TRBV6-5
CASSFGTANTGAFF
>TRBJ2-5|TRBV27
CASSDGGLETQYF
>TRBJ2-3|TRBV12-3/TRBV12-4
CASSLSPSGTDTQYF
>TRBJ1-5|TRBV6-5
CASSYGQSNQPQHF
>TRBJ2-3|TRBV5-1
CASSSSNSRDTQYF
>TRBJ2-3|TRBV27
CASSSRLGLDTQYF
>TRBJ1-1|TRBV5-4
CASSLGRGDRTEAFF
>TRBJ2-7|TRBV13
CASSLVGGAHEQYF
>TRBJ1-4|TRBV12-3/TRBV12-4
CASSPGQGPNEKLFF
>TRBJ2-1|TRBV3-1
CASSRWQYNEQFF
>TRBJ2-3|TRBV10-3
CAISESLLGIPASTDTQYF
>TRBJ2-3|TRBV28
CASTISGSWGDTQYF
>TRBJ2-3|TRBV12-3/TRBV12-4
CASSSPHRDSDTQYF
>TRBJ2-3|TRBV9
CASSRLDRGSTDTQYF
>TRBJ2-3|TRBV7-3
CASSPGSTSTDTQYF
>TRBJ2-7|TRBV7-9
CASRQTGNEQYF
>TRBJ1-1|TRBV25-1
CASSPPGPVAEAFF
>TRBJ1-1|TRBV6-2/TRBV6-3
CASSYLGHREGTEAFF
>TRBJ2-1|TRBV6-2/TRBV6-3
CASRPPDRVDEQFF
>TRBJ2-1|TRBV2
CASSGTSGAYEQFF
>TRBJ1-1|TRBV19
CASSILWDVDTEAFF
>TRBJ2-7|TRBV24-1
CATSEGSTGFSYEQYF
>TRBJ2-3|TRBV12-3/TRBV12-4
CASTAVGASTDTQYF
>TRBJ2-5|TRBV10-3
CAISEDRGPEETQYF
>TRBJ1-4|TRBV19
CASSMGRGSEKLFF
>TRBJ2-5|TRBV9
CASSANSGGPEETQYF
>TRBJ2-4|TRBV29-1
CSVEDWGKGNIQYF
>TRBJ2-1|TRBV12-3/TRBV12-4
CASNGGGPRNEQFF
>TRBJ2-1|TRBV7-7
CASSLGEPYNEQFF
>TRBJ2-1|TRBV5-6
CASSLVGDYNEQFF
>TRBJ2-3|TRBV10-3
CAINEGTLNTDTQYF
>TRBJ2-1|TRBV5-3
CASSLGEMEQFF
>TRBJ2-1|TRBV7-9
CASSLGVDLPDEQFF
>TRBJ2-5|TRBV6-5
CASRTRVGETQYF
>TRBJ2-5|TRBV29-1
CSVAGGLAGASETQYF
>TRBJ2-7|TRBV28
CASSVSGYEQYF
>TRBJ2-7|TRBV12-3/TRBV12-4
CASSLSQDRVAYEQYF
>TRBJ1-1|TRBV7-9
CASSLSPDFEAFF
>TRBJ2-5|TRBV29-1
CSVDVRGRRETQYF
>TRBJ2-1|TRBV6-2/TRBV6-3
CASSPSSISSYNEQFF
>TRBJ2-5|TRBV7-9
CASSFKEGQRQETQYF
>TRBJ1-2|TRBV4-3
CASSHKGYYGYTF
>TRBJ2-1|TRBV6-6
CASSYFADITGEQFF